The T cell receptor beta chain described here comes from a study of identical twins. General study results and limits: For out-of-frame beta sequences, excess twin sharing was weaker. Cross-sectional statistical analysis, not tracking of the same donors, underpinned the conclusions.

Trimming pared 6 bases from V and 4 bases from J, leaving 13 bases between. Germline assignment: CDR1 SGHRS and CDR2 YFSETQ. This CDR3 has 14 residues. One entry per CDR3 protein results from TCRdb running MiXCR on the 5' RACE reads. Counted here are about 720,000 distinct CDR3 sequences, around 8.3% occurring once; the ten biggest clones make up around 0.98%. This clonotype was detected a few times. Its antigen is not known. These data are also associated with another study on yellow fever vaccine responses in identical twins.

This sequence joins TRBV5-1 and TRBJ2-2, with a possible D match to TRBD1 (6 bases). The TCR sequence derives from a woman aged 18-35 years in good health. Sequenced input: PBMCs. CDR3 sequence reads: CASNQQGPTGELFF. The CDR3 DNA reads TGCGCCAGCAATCAACAGGGACCCACCGGGGAGCTGTTTTTT.